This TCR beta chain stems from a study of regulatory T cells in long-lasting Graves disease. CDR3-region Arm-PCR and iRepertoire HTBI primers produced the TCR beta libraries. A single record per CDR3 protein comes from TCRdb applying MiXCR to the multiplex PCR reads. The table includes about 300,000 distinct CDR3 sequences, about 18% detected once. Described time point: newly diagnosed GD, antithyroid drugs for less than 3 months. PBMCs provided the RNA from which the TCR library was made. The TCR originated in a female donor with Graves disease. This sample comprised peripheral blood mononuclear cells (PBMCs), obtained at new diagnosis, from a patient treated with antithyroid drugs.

Here the CDR3 DNA reads TGTGCCAGCAGTGACTCTCCAGATACAGATACGCAGTATTTT. Residues: CASSDSPDTDTQYF. V gene TRBV6-4 combines with J gene TRBJ2-3; D unclear. The CDR3 runs 14 residues. CDR1 is MRHNA and CDR2 is SNTAGT in the germline V gene. Deletions cut 0 bases from V and 3 bases from J, with 7 bases between.